This TCR beta chain was retrieved from a study of glioma-infiltrating T cells after dendritic cell vaccination. Study context: Patients received autologous tumor lysate-pulsed dendritic cell vaccination between about 2003 and 2013.

Time point given: after dendritic cell vaccination, including at tumor progression/relapse. Up to about 2 ug genomic DNA was used for TCRB CDR3 amplification. Sequenced by immunoSEQ multiplex PCR; TCRdb stores in-frame clones only, minus some. The data hold tens of thousands of clones, with around 86% observed a single time. V trimming: 4 bases; J trimming: 4 bases; junction bases outside the gene matches: 9. The CDR3 consists of 15 residues. Germline-derived CDR1 and CDR2 are SGHNT and YYREEE (reference sequence). Sequenced material: blood, taken after dendritic cell vaccination. This chain connects TRBV5-4 to TRBJ1-1, with 8 bases aligning to TRBD1. This TCR was sampled from a human donor with glioblastoma. CDR3 sequence: CASSLGQGRTTEAFF. The CDR3 DNA is TGTGCCAGCAGCCTAGGACAGGGACGAACCACTGAAGCTTTCTTT.